This TCR beta chain came from a study of tissue T cells after allogeneic stem cell transplantation. Overall study findings and caveats: This small cohort was clinically heterogeneous, and sampling depth was a limitation.

As regards this clone: Its antigen remains unidentified. Gene names and germline match the mouse. Coverage ceases 1 residue before the CDR3 finishes, and the germline J gene fills in the end.

Time point meaning: mouse harvest day 7 after allogeneic transplant. Each mouse received 10^7 T-cell-depleted marrow cells plus 10^6 splenic CD5+ T cells by tail vein. Mice had MHC-mismatched B6 into BALB/c GVHD, sampled day 7 or 14. Profiled with immunoSEQ multiplex PCR; TCRdb holds only in-frame clones, not every one. The table lists 3,000 to 5,000 clones, approximately 53% of them singletons. Germline-derived CDR1 and CDR2 are NNHNN and SYGAGS (reference sequence). The length of the CDR3 is 17 residues. The germline V and J ends were trimmed by 0 bases and 0 bases, with 13 bases remaining between them.

The V and J genes are TRBV13-2 and TRBJ1-3, with D possibly TRBD1 on 6 matching bases. Source material: lymph node tissue. The receptor was derived from a female BALB/c mouse given C57BL/6 T cells with graft-versus-host disease after an allogeneic hematopoietic cell transplant. CDR3 DNA, as far as it was read: TGTGCCAGCGGTGATGGGGCAGGGGCAAATTCTGGAAATACGCTCTAT. This encodes CASGDGAGANSGNTLY. The whole CDR3 sequence is CASGDGAGANSGNTLYF.